This TCR beta chain was obtained from a study of tumor-infiltrating lymphocytes in localized non-small cell lung cancer. In germline, CDR1 is SEHNR, CDR2 FQNEAQ (reference sequence). The CDR3 has 13 amino acids. Trimming took 5 bases from V and 6 from J; bases not matched to a gene: 5. The protocol was immunoSEQ multiplex PCR, while the TCRdb copy is restricted to in-frame clones and leaves out a portion. Of about 12,000 clones in the sample, under 90% were seen once. The V gene is TRBV7-9, the J gene TRBJ1-2; TRBD1 aligns across 8 bases. The sequence was obtained from a human donor with non-small cell lung cancer. Sequences were obtained from lung tumor tissue. CDR3 sequence: CASSPTGADGYTF. The CDR3 nucleotides are TGTGCCAGCAGCCCGACAGGGGCTGATGGCTACACCTTC.